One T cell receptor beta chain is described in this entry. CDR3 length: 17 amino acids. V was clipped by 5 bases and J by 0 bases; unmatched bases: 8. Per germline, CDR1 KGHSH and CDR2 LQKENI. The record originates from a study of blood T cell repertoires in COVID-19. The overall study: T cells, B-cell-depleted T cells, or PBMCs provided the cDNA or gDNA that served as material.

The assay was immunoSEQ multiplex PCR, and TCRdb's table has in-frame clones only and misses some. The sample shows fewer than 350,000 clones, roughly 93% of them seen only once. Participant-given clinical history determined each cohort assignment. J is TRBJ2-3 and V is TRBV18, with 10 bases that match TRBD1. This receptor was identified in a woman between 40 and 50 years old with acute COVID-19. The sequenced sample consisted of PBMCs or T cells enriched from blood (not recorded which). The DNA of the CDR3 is TGTGCCAGCTCAAGACAGGGGGCGGCCCTAAGCACAGATACGCAGTATTTT. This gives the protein CASSRQGAALSTDTQYF.